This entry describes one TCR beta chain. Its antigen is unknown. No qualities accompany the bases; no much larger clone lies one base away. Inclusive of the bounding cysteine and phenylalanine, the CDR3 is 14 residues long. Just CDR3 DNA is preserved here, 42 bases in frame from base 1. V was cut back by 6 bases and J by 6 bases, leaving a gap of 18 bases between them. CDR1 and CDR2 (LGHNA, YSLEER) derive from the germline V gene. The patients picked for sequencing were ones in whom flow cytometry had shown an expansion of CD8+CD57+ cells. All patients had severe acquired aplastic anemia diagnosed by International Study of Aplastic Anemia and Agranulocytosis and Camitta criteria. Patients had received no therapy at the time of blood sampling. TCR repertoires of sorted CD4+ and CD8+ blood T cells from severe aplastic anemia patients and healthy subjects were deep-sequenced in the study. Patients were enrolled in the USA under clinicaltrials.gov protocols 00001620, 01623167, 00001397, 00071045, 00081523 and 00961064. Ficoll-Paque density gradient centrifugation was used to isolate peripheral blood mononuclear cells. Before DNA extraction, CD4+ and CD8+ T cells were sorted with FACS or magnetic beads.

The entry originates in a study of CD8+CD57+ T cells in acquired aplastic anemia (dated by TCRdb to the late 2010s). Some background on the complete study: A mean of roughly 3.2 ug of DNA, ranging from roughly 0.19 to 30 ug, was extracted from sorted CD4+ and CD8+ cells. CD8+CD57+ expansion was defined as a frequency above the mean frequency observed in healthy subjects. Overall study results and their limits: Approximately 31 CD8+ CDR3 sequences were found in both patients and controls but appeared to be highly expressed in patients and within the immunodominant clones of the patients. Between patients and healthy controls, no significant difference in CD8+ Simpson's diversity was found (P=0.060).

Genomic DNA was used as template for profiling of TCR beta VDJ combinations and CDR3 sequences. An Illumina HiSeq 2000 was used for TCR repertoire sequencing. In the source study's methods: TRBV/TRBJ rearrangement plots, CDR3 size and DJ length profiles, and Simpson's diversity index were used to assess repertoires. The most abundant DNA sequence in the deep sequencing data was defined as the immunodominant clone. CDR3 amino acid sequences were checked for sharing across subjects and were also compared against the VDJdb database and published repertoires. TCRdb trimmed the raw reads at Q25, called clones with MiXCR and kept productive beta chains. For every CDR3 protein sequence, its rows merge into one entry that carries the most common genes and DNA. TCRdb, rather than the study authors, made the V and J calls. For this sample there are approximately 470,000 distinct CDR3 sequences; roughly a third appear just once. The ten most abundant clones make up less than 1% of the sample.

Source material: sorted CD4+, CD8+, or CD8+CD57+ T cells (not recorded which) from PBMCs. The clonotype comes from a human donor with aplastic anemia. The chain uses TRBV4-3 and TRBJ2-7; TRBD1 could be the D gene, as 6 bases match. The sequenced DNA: TGCGCCAGCAGTCCCGTTCAGGGGCGCTGCGAGCAGTACTTC. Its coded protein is CASSPVQGRCEQYF.